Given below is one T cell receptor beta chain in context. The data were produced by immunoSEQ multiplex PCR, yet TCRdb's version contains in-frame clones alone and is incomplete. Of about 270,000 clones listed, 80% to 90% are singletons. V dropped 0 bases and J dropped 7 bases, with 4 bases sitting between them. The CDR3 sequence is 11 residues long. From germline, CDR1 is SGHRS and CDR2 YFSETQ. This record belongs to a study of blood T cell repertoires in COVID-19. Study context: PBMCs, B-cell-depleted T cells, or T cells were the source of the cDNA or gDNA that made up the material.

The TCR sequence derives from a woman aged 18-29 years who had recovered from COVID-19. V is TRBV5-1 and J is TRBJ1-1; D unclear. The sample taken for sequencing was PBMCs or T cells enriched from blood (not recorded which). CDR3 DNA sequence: TGCGCCAGCAGCTTGGCGGGTGAAGCTTTCTTT. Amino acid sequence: CASSLAGEAFF.